Each of the 25 T cell receptor beta chains below was sequenced from the same sample in a study of memory CD4+ T cells and cytomegalovirus serostatus. Single viable CD3+CD4+CD8-CD45RO+ cells were sorted as the memory CD4+ T cells. Sequenced by immunoSEQ multiplex PCR; TCRdb stores in-frame clones only, minus some. The table includes tens of thousands of clones, roughly 80% detected once. The material sequenced was memory CD4+ T cells from blood. These receptors all stem from an adult in good health and CMV-seronegative.

The J gene is TRBJ2-7, the V gene TRBV28; 8 bases are a match to TRBD1. Germline V lookup: CDR1 MDHEN, CDR2 SYDVKM. This CDR3 has 15 residues. The V gene end was trimmed by 5 bases and the J gene end by 3 bases; junction bases not matched to a gene: 9. The CDR3 bases are TGTGCCAGCAGTCCACAGGACAGGGTTTTCTACGAGCAGTACTTC. This gives the protein CASSPQDRVFYEQYF.

This chain links TRBV2 with TRBJ1-4; maybe TRBD1 (5 bases). The CDR3 contains 16 residues. Between the trimmed V and J ends, which lost 6 bases and 8 bases, there was a span of 22 bases. Germline values: CDR1 SNHLY, CDR2 FYNNEI. DNA for the CDR3: TGTGCCAGCAGCCGCAGAAAAGGGGAGGTAGAGGAAAAACTGTTTTTT. Translation gives CASSRRKGEVEEKLFF.

This rearrangement joins TRBV10-1 to TRBJ2-1, with TRBD2 as a possible D gene (5 bases). CDR1 WNHNN and CDR2 SYGVQD come from the germline V gene (reference sequence). This CDR3 region has 15 residues. The ends were cut back, 3 bases at V and 5 bases at J, with 14 bases in the middle. CDR3 region: CASSDSTAGHNEQFF. CDR3 sequence (DNA): TGCGCCAGCAGTGATTCGACCGCGGGCCACAATGAGCAGTTCTTC.

J is TRBJ2-7 and V is TRBV30; D remains unclear. The germline V and J ends were trimmed by 4 bases and 3 bases, with 16 bases remaining between them. Germline CDR1 and CDR2: GTSNPN and SVGIG (reference sequence). The CDR3 covers 14 residues. The CDR3 DNA follows: TGTGCCTGGACTCCAGGAAAGGTTGTCTACGAGCAGTACTTC. Protein: CAWTPGKVVYEQYF.

This sequence joins TRBV30 and TRBJ1-1; D possibly corresponds to TRBD1 (5 bases). Trimming stripped 5 bases from V and 1 base from J, with 5 bases between. CDR1 is GTSNPN and CDR2 is SVGIG in the germline V gene (reference sequence). This CDR3 comprises 11 residues. The CDR3 DNA follows: TGTGCCTGGGACAGGAACACTGAAGCTTTCTTT. Translating it yields CAWDRNTEAFF.

J is TRBJ2-7 and V is TRBV7-8; 10 bases line up with TRBD1. The CDR3 totals 16 residues. The germline V gene has CDR1 SGHVS and CDR2 FQNEAQ. V lost 5 bases to trimming and J lost 3 bases; unmatched junction nucleotides: 10. This CDR3 reads CASSPRPGQGFYEQYF. CDR3 nucleotides: TGTGCCAGCAGCCCTCGGCCGGGACAGGGGTTCTACGAGCAGTACTTC.

The chain links TRBV27 to TRBJ2-2; TRBD2 is a possible D gene (5 bases). The germline gives CDR1 MNHEY, CDR2 SMNVEV (reference sequence). The V end lost 6 bases, the J end lost 6 bases, and 23 bases lay between the germline ends. The CDR3 is made up of 17 amino acids. CDR3 sequence reads: CASRPPGNLYSAGELFF. In DNA, the CDR3 is TGTGCCAGCAGACCCCCGGGAAATCTATATAGCGCCGGGGAGCTGTTTTTT.

This sequence joins TRBV2 and TRBJ2-2; D may correspond to TRBD1 or TRBD2 (5 bases each). Germline V gene lookup returns CDR1 SNHLY and CDR2 FYNNEI. The CDR3 runs to 15 residues. Trimming removed 9 bases at V and 2 bases at J, with 16 bases between. The CDR3 DNA is TGTGCCAGAAGTAGGGGACCGATAAACACCGGGGAGCTGTTTTTT. Encoded protein: CARSRGPINTGELFF.

The chain carries TRBV11-2 and TRBJ2-1; 8 bases agree with TRBD2. There are 16 residues in the CDR3. The germline V gene has CDR1 SGHAT and CDR2 FQNNGV. V lost 1 base and J lost 8; bases outside the gene matches: 10. Here the CDR3 DNA reads TGTGCCAGCAGCTTAGTCGGCGGGGGGTTGGGCGATGAGCAGTTCTTC. This encodes CASSLVGGGLGDEQFF.

The genes are TRBV6-5 and TRBJ1-3; 7 bases are shared with TRBD1. The ends lost 5 bases at V and 3 bases at J; junction bases unmatched: 4. The CDR3 length is 14 residues. Germline loops: CDR1 MNHEY, CDR2 SVGAGI. The CDR3 DNA reads TGTGCCAGCAGTCTCACAGGGGTTGGAAACACCATATATTTT. Amino acids: CASSLTGVGNTIYF.

The CDR3 DNA is TGCGCCAGCAGCGAGGGTAGCTTAACTGGAAACACCATATATTTT. This encodes CASSEGSLTGNTIYF. The genes are TRBV5-1 and TRBJ1-3; D remains ambiguous. The V and J ends lost 4 bases and 2 bases respectively, with 13 bases between them. The CDR3 covers 15 residues. Germline lookup yields CDR1 SGHRS and CDR2 YFSETQ.

The chain has TRBV7-8 and TRBJ2-1, with 10 bases matching TRBD2. This CDR3 region has 15 residues. Trimming at V came to 5 bases and at J to 6 bases, leaving 7 bases not matched to a gene. CDR1 and CDR2 (germline): SGHVS, FQNEAQ. Written as DNA, the CDR3 is TGTGCCAGCAGCCGAGCGGGAGGGCCGTCCAATGAGCAGTTCTTC. It codes for CASSRAGGPSNEQFF. Full variable domain (outside the CDR3, taken from reference TRBV7-8 and TRBJ2-1): GAGVSQSPRYKVAKRGQDVALRCDPISGHVSLFWYQQALGQGPEFLTYFQNEAQLDKSGLPSDRFFAERPEGSVSTLKIQRTQQEDSAVYLCASSRAGGPSNEQFFGPGTRLTVL.

The gene calls are TRBV7-6 and TRBJ2-1; the match to TRBD2 covers 14 bases. Germline assignment: CDR1 SGHVS and CDR2 FNYEAQ. This CDR3 is 17 amino acids long. V dropped 4 bases and J dropped 7; count of bases not matched to a gene: 9. The CDR3 protein is CASSSAGTSGRWNEQFF. In nucleotides, the CDR3 is TGTGCCAGCAGCTCCGCCGGGACTAGCGGGAGATGGAATGAGCAGTTCTTC.

The rearrangement links TRBV2 to TRBJ2-7, with D maybe TRBD1 (5 bases). The germline CDR1 and CDR2 sequences are SNHLY and FYNNEI. This CDR3 is 12 amino acids long. With 6 bases removed from V and 4 bases from J, the gap between germline ends came to 10 bases. CDR3 in DNA: TGTGCCAGCAGCGGCAAGGGGTACGAGCAGTACTTC. It yields the protein CASSGKGYEQYF.

The chain is built from TRBV5-4 and TRBJ2-2; D might be TRBD2 (7 bases). The V end lost 5 bases, the J end lost 2 bases, and 13 bases lay between the germline ends. Germline CDR1 SGHNT, CDR2 YYREEE (reference sequence). CDR3 length: 15 amino acids. CDR3 protein: CASRGGDSNTGELFF. The CDR3 nucleotides read TGTGCCAGCAGAGGGGGGGACTCTAACACCGGGGAGCTGTTTTTT.

The chain joins TRBV10-3 to TRBJ1-1; D uncertain. Germline V lookup: CDR1 ENHRY, CDR2 SYGVKD. V was shortened by 2 bases and J by 3 bases, with 4 bases between the two germline ends. CDR3 length: 12 residues. The CDR3 nucleotides are TGTGCCATCAGTGAGGGCTACACTGAAGCTTTCTTT. Translated, it gives CAISEGYTEAFF.

This clone was observed once. The genes are TRBV30 and TRBJ1-5; D is unclear. The CDR3 has 15 amino acids. The V gene lost 2 bases and the J gene lost 3 bases, with 14 bases spanning the gap. Germline V gene sequence: CDR1 GTSNPN, CDR2 SVGIG (reference sequence). CDR3 sequence: CAWSPSPGHNQPQHF. The CDR3, as DNA: TGTGCCTGGAGTCCCTCTCCGGGCCACAATCAGCCCCAGCATTTT.

This sequence joins TRBV5-8 and TRBJ2-7; 8 bases match TRBD1. CDR3 size: 15 residues. Looked up from germline, CDR1 is SGHTS and CDR2 is YDEGEE. V gave up 2 bases and J gave up 0 bases; unmatched junction bases: 4. For the CDR3, the DNA is TGTGCCAGCAGCTTCAGGGGGCCTGCCTCCTACGAGCAGTACTTC. Protein product: CASSFRGPASYEQYF.

The V and J genes are TRBV6-1 and TRBJ2-1; possible D gene TRBD2, 6 bases. The CDR3 is 15 residues long. The V gene lost 2 bases and the J gene lost 4 bases, with 12 bases spanning the gap. The germline V gene encodes CDR1 MNHNS and CDR2 SASEGT. The CDR3 sequence is CASSEYLGGYNEQFF. CDR3 nucleotides: TGTGCCAGCAGTGAATATCTCGGGGGATACAATGAGCAGTTCTTC.

The chain recombines TRBV28 with TRBJ1-1, with 7 bases identical to TRBD1. The CDR3 has 14 residues. Germline V gene data show CDR1 as MDHEN and CDR2 as SYDVKM. J lost 10 bases, V lost 2 bases, and 10 bases had no gene match. DNA of the CDR3: TGTGCCAGCAGTTTAACCACAGGGGCCGGTGGAGCTTTCTTT. As protein: CASSLTTGAGGAFF.

The chain is built from TRBV28 and TRBJ1-2; D is perhaps TRBD1 (5 bases). The CDR3 has 13 amino acids. Germline-derived CDR1 and CDR2 are MDHEN and SYDVKM. Between the trimmed V and J ends, which lost 5 bases and 5 bases, there was a span of 12 bases. This CDR3 reads CASSPGTDYGYTF. The DNA of the CDR3 is TGTGCCAGCAGTCCCGGGACGGATTATGGCTACACCTTC.

The J gene is TRBJ2-5, the V gene TRBV11-2, with unresolved D. From germline, CDR1 is SGHAT and CDR2 FQNNGV. This CDR3 has 13 amino acids. Trimming left V 2 bases short and J 7 bases short, with 11 bases between. The CDR3 bases are TGTGCCAGCAGCTTACGGGCCACGACGACCCAGTACTTC. Encoded protein: CASSLRATTTQYF.

The chain carries TRBV9 and TRBJ2-3, with D unresolved. CDR1 is SGDLS and CDR2 is YYNGEE in the germline V gene. The ends were cut back, 0 bases at V and 6 bases at J, with 11 bases in the middle. The CDR3 is 14 residues long. CDR3 DNA sequence: TGTGCCAGCAGCGTAGGTGGAGATCGTGATACGCAGTATTTT. Protein sequence: CASSVGGDRDTQYF. Full variable domain (rest looked up from reference TRBV9 and TRBJ2-3): DSGVTQTPKHLITATGQRVTLRCSPRSGDLSVYWYQQSLDQGLQFLIQYYNGEERAKGNILERFSAQQFPDLHSELNLSSLELGDSALYFCASSVGGDRDTQYFGPGTRLTVL.

The genes are TRBV6-1 and TRBJ1-5, with D possibly TRBD1 on 6 matching bases. Germline lookup yields CDR1 MNHNS and CDR2 SASEGT. The CDR3 extends over 13 amino acids. The V and J ends lost 7 bases and 3 bases respectively, with 10 bases between them. CDR3 bases: TGTGCCAGCACCGGACAGAACAATCAGCCCCAGCATTTT. Its protein is CASTGQNNQPQHF.

The V gene is TRBV28, the J gene TRBJ2-7, with D possibly matching TRBD1 (6 bases). The V and J ends lost 6 bases and 3 bases respectively, with 21 bases between them. This CDR3 has 16 residues. Germline values: CDR1 MDHEN, CDR2 SYDVKM. In nucleotides, the CDR3 is TGTGCCAGCAGACAACCTACAGGGTTCGTCGACTACGAGCAGTACTTC. Encoded protein: CASRQPTGFVDYEQYF.